The 29 T cell receptor beta chains below were found in one sample sequenced in a study of identical twins. TCRdb fed the 5' RACE reads into MiXCR, producing one record per CDR3 protein. The top ten clones hold more than 2.5% of a sample with about 570,000 distinct CDR3 sequences, 9.6% of them seen once. A further study also used this sample, focusing on yellow fever vaccine responses in identical twins.

Material: PBMCs. The receptors originated from a woman in her late teens or twenties in good health.

This clonotype was seen only a few times. This sequence joins TRBV7-9 and TRBJ2-7; unclear D gene. There are 15 residues in the CDR3. Germline V gives CDR1 SEHNR, CDR2 FQNEAQ (reference sequence). Deletions cut 1 base from V and 6 bases from J, with 16 bases between. The CDR3 DNA reads TGTGCCAGCAGCTTAGTCGCTAGTTCTCGCTCCGAGCAGTACTTC. Amino acid sequence: CASSLVASSRSEQYF.

This clonotype was observed many times. The V gene is TRBV7-9, the J gene TRBJ2-7; D tentatively fits TRBD1 or TRBD2 (6 bases each). The V and J ends lost 5 bases and 5 bases respectively, with 13 bases between them. The CDR3 length is 13 residues. CDR1 and CDR2 (germline): SEHNR, FQNEAQ (reference sequence). In DNA form, the CDR3 reads TGTGCCAGCAGCCCCCGGAGGGGGGACGAGCAGTACTTC. This codes for CASSPRRGDEQYF.

The rearrangement joins TRBV20-1 to TRBJ2-7; 8 bases align to TRBD1. V shed 5 bases, J shed 4 bases, and the junction held 10 bases outside the gene matches. Germline values: CDR1 DFQATT, CDR2 SNEGSKA (reference sequence). The CDR3 is made up of 14 amino acids. The DNA of the CDR3 is TGCAGTGCTCCTTGGCGGGGACAGGATTACGAGCAGTACTTC. This translates into CSAPWRGQDYEQYF.

This clonotype came up many times. This chain connects TRBV5-1 to TRBJ2-5, with no clear D. CDR1 is SGHRS and CDR2 is YFSETQ in the germline V gene. The CDR3 is 14 amino acids. Trimming removed 4 bases from V and 1 base from J, with 11 bases in between. The CDR3 sequence: CASSPSERQETQYF. DNA of the CDR3: TGCGCCAGCAGCCCATCGGAGCGCCAAGAGACCCAGTACTTC.

The rearrangement joins TRBV9 to TRBJ2-1, with 12 positions matching TRBD2. Germline CDR1 SGDLS, CDR2 YYNGEE. J lost 9 bases, V lost 0 bases, and 7 bases had no gene match. The CDR3 runs to 16 residues. The CDR3 loop is CASSVGPSGGAIEQFF. As DNA, the CDR3 is TGTGCCAGCAGCGTAGGACCTAGCGGGGGGGCTATTGAGCAGTTCTTC. The variable domain in full, completed from reference TRBV9 and TRBJ2-1, reads DSGVTQTPKHLITATGQRVTLRCSPRSGDLSVYWYQQSLDQGLQFLIQYYNGEERAKGNILERFSAQQFPDLHSELNLSSLELGDSALYFCASSVGPSGGAIEQFFGPGTRLTVL.

The CDR3 region is CSARAEGTSFEQYF. Here the CDR3 DNA reads TGCAGTGCTAGAGCAGAAGGGACTAGCTTTGAGCAGTACTTC. The chain links TRBV20-1 to TRBJ2-7, with 9 bases fitting TRBD2. Germline V CDR1 and CDR2: DFQATT, SNEGSKA (reference sequence). V was clipped by 1 base and J by 7 bases; unmatched bases: 8. The CDR3 has 14 amino acids.

This clonotype was counted at least ten times. The chain combines TRBV11-2 with TRBJ2-1, with 13 bases lining up with TRBD2. This CDR3 spans 15 amino acids. The V gene's germline CDR1 is SGHAT and CDR2 FQNNGV. V was clipped by 3 bases and J by 8 bases; unmatched bases: 4. CDR3 in DNA: TGTGCCAGCAGCTTTAGGACTAGCGGGGGACATGAGCAGTTCTTC. This sequence encodes CASSFRTSGGHEQFF. Drawing the rest from reference TRBV11-2 and TRBJ2-1, the complete variable domain is EAGVAQSPRYKIIEKRQSVAFWCNPISGHATLYWYQQILGQGPKLLIQFQNNGVVDDSQLPKDRFSAERLKGVDSTLKIQPAKLEDSAVYLCASSFRTSGGHEQFFGPGTRLTVL.

This clonotype was seen repeatedly, ten times or more. The chain couples TRBV20-1 to TRBJ2-3, with D tentatively TRBD2 (5 bases). Germline V gene sequence: CDR1 DFQATT, CDR2 SNEGSKA (reference sequence). The V gene lost 3 bases and the J gene lost 1 base, with 5 bases spanning the gap. There are 12 residues in the CDR3. The CDR3 loop is CSASGGTDTQYF. The DNA of the CDR3 is TGCAGTGCTAGCGGGGGCACAGATACGCAGTATTTT.

This clonotype showed up many times. This chain uses TRBV5-1 with TRBJ2-6; unclear D gene. V was shortened by 4 bases and J by 2 bases, with 13 bases between the two germline ends. Germline V CDR1 and CDR2: SGHRS, YFSETQ. The CDR3 length is 16 residues. The CDR3 here is CASSVKEATGANVLTF. The CDR3 DNA is TGCGCCAGCAGCGTTAAGGAAGCTACTGGGGCCAACGTCCTGACTTTC. Combining the CDR3 with reference TRBV5-1 and TRBJ2-6 gives the whole variable domain KAGVTQTPRYLIKTRGQQVTLSCSPISGHRSVSWYQQTPGQGLQFLFEYFSETQRNKGNFPGRFSGRQFSNSRSEMNVSTLELGDSALYLCASSVKEATGANVLTFGAGSRLTVL.

The genes are TRBV29-1 and TRBJ1-2; D is perhaps TRBD1 (6 bases). Looked up from germline, CDR1 is SQVTM and CDR2 is ANQGSEA. The CDR3 contains 11 residues. The V end was cut by 6 bases, the J end by 4 bases, with 9 bases between. The CDR3 nucleotides are TGCAGCGTGGACAGCCTCTATGGCTACACCTTC. Translating it yields CSVDSLYGYTF.

There are many counts of this clonotype. The chain employs TRBV27 and TRBJ2-7, with D possibly being TRBD1 (6 bases). V was pared by 3 bases and J by 4 bases, with 10 bases between. Germline CDR1 reads MNHEY; CDR2 reads SMNVEV (reference sequence). The CDR3 contains 13 residues. For the CDR3, the DNA is TGTGCCAGCAGTTTCGGACAGCTGTACGAGCAGTACTTC. It is translated as CASSFGQLYEQYF.

This clonotype showed up many times. The chain combines TRBV12-3 or TRBV12-4 with TRBJ2-7; 13 bases are shared with TRBD2. CDR3 length equals 15 residues. V trimming: 6 bases; J trimming: 4 bases; junction bases outside the gene matches: 6. CDR3 DNA: TGTGCCAGCAGCCAGACTAGCGGGAGGTTTTACGAGCAGTACTTC. It translates to CASSQTSGRFYEQYF.

This chain links TRBV12-5 with TRBJ1-1; D uncertain. The CDR3 totals 13 residues. Germline V lookup: CDR1 LGHNT, CDR2 FRNRAP. V shed 2 bases and J shed 6 bases, with 10 bases lying between them. In DNA, the CDR3 is TGTGCTAGTGGTTTGAGTCAAGTAGCTGAAGCTTTCTTT. Its protein product is CASGLSQVAEAFF.

This clonotype was detected only a few times. The chain is built from TRBV18 and TRBJ2-7; D is ambiguous. V was clipped by 3 bases and J by 3 bases, with 9 bases between them. Germline CDR1 and CDR2: KGHSH and LQKENI. This CDR3 comprises 13 residues. The CDR3 loop reads CASSPYDGYEQYF. The CDR3 region has the DNA TGTGCCAGCTCACCCTACGACGGCTACGAGCAGTACTTC.

This clonotype was seen ten or more times. The chain couples TRBV5-1 to TRBJ2-1, with D tentatively TRBD2 (7 bases). Germline CDR1 reads SGHRS; CDR2 reads YFSETQ. Trimming removed 5 bases from V and 7 bases from J, with 25 bases in between. The CDR3 spans 17 residues. CDR3 coding DNA: TGCGCCAGCAGAGCTGGCCTTTCGGGGGGCAAGAAGAATGAGCAGTTCTTC. Its translation is CASRAGLSGGKKNEQFF.

This clonotype has ten or more counts. The chain employs TRBV11-1 and TRBJ2-3; 9 bases map to TRBD2. J was trimmed by 2 bases and V by 5 bases; bases with no gene match: 14. Germline CDR1 reads SGHAT; CDR2 reads FQDESV (reference sequence). The CDR3 consists of 18 residues. CDR3 region: CASSPPFRVAGVTDTQYF. For the CDR3, the DNA is TGTGCCAGCAGCCCGCCCTTTAGGGTAGCGGGAGTCACAGATACGCAGTATTTT. Variable domain in full (rest from reference TRBV11-1 and TRBJ2-3): EAEVAQSPRYKITEKSQAVAFWCDPISGHATLYWYRQILGQGPELLVQFQDESVVDDSQLPKDRFSAERLKGVDSTLKIQPAELGDSAMYLCASSPPFRVAGVTDTQYFGPGTRLTVL.

The DNA of the CDR3 is TGTGCCAGCTTCGAAGGCGAAAGGAACTACGAGCAGTACTTC. This codes for CASFEGERNYEQYF. This chain links TRBV7-9 with TRBJ2-7; unclear D gene. V was shortened by 8 bases and J by 3 bases, with 17 bases between the two germline ends. The germline V gene has CDR1 SEHNR and CDR2 FQNEAQ (reference sequence). CDR3 length: 14 amino acids.

This clonotype occurred a few times. The rearrangement joins TRBV29-1 to TRBJ2-3; tentatively, D is TRBD2 (6 bases). V lost 6 bases and J lost 3, with 19 bases in between. The CDR3 extends over 15 amino acids. Germline V gene sequence: CDR1 SQVTM, CDR2 ANQGSEA. Here the CDR3 reads CSVSSPGLSTDTQYF. The CDR3 coding sequence is TGCAGCGTCAGCTCCCCGGGACTGAGTACAGATACGCAGTATTTT.

Here the CDR3 reads CASSLRQDGEQYF. As DNA, the CDR3 is TGTGCCAGCAGCTTGAGGCAGGACGGGGAGCAGTACTTC. The chain uses TRBV7-2 and TRBJ2-7, with no clear D. Germline V gene sequence: CDR1 SGHTA, CDR2 FQGNSA. Trimming left V 3 bases short and J 7 bases short, with 13 bases between. CDR3 length: 13 amino acids. The entire variable domain, with the rest obtained from reference TRBV7-2 and TRBJ2-7, is as follows: GAGVSQSPSNKVTEKGKDVELRCDPISGHTALYWYRQSLGQGLEFLIYFQGNSAPDKSGLPSDRFSAERTGGSVSTLTIQRTQQEDSAVYLCASSLRQDGEQYFGPGTRLTVT.

This clonotype has ten or more counts. The chain uses TRBV5-1 and TRBJ2-7, with D maybe TRBD1 (5 bases). The CDR3 contains 13 residues. The germline V and J ends were trimmed by 0 bases and 3 bases, with 7 bases remaining between them. The germline CDR1 and CDR2 sequences are SGHRS and YFSETQ. The DNA of the CDR3 is TGCGCCAGCAGCTTGGGACAGCTCTACGAGCAGTACTTC. It is translated as CASSLGQLYEQYF.

J is TRBJ2-1 and V is TRBV24-1; 9 bases match TRBD1. From germline, CDR1 is KGHDR and CDR2 SFDVKD. The J segment lost 8 bases and the V segment lost 4 bases, leaving 29 bases of the junction unmatched. The CDR3 has 22 amino acids. In nucleotides, the CDR3 is TGTGCCACCAGTGAGTTACCGGGACAGGGAGGAACTCAAAAGGTCTATGGGGATGAGCAGTTCTTC. As protein: CATSELPGQGGTQKVYGDEQFF.

This clonotype was seen only a few times. The J gene is TRBJ2-1, the V gene TRBV6-2 or TRBV6-3; D gene unclear. V lost 2 bases, J lost 8 bases, and 7 bases lay in between. The CDR3 totals 12 residues. The V gene's germline CDR1 is MNHEY and CDR2 SVGEGT. The CDR3 nucleotides read TGTGCCAGCAGTTACCTCTTGGATGAGCAGTTCTTC. Encoded protein: CASSYLLDEQFF.

This clonotype was counted at least ten times. The chain carries TRBV6-2 or TRBV6-3 and TRBJ2-7; 8 positions match TRBD2. The CDR3 loop spans 15 amino acids. Germline CDR1 is MNHEY and CDR2 is SVGEGT. V lost 8 bases, J lost 5 bases, and 14 bases stayed unmatched. The CDR3 DNA sequence: TGTGCCAGCGCATACCCAGCGGGAGTCGTGAACGAGCAGTACTTC. Protein product: CASAYPAGVVNEQYF.

The chain combines TRBV27 with TRBJ2-6; D is unresolved. The V and J ends lost 7 bases and 1 base respectively, with 8 bases between them. CDR1 is MNHEY, CDR2 SMNVEV, per germline (reference sequence). This CDR3 has 14 amino acids. CDR3 residues: CASMLVSGANVLTF. In DNA form, the CDR3 reads TGTGCCAGCATGTTAGTATCTGGGGCCAACGTCCTGACTTTC.

The chain couples TRBV20-1 to TRBJ2-7; 11 nucleotides match TRBD2. Germline V gives CDR1 DFQATT, CDR2 SNEGSKA (reference sequence). The CDR3 spans 15 residues. The V segment lost 4 bases and the J segment 2 bases; nucleotides outside the gene matches: 7. CDR3 DNA: TGCAGTGCTACGCTAACTAGCGGGAGAACCTACGAGCAGTACTTC. It yields the protein CSATLTSGRTYEQYF.

This chain links TRBV29-1 with TRBJ2-3; 9 bases are shared with TRBD1. Germline trimming cut 4 bases from V and 4 bases from J; bases unmatched to any gene: 6. The CDR3 spans 14 residues. The V gene's germline CDR1 is SQVTM and CDR2 ANQGSEA. This chain's CDR3 is CSVARQGGADTQYF. The CDR3 coding sequence is TGCAGCGTTGCCCGACAGGGGGGGGCAGATACGCAGTATTTT.

V is TRBV19 and J is TRBJ1-6; D is perhaps TRBD1 (6 bases). The CDR3 runs to 13 residues. Trimming cost V 3 bases and J 9 bases, with 9 bases left between them. Germline assignment: CDR1 LNHDA and CDR2 SQIVND (reference sequence). CDR3 nucleotide sequence: TGTGCCAGTAGTATGGGGGCTCGTTCACCCCTCCACTTT. Protein sequence: CASSMGARSPLHF.

The V gene is TRBV7-2, the J gene TRBJ2-7, with 9 bases aligning to TRBD1. Germline V gene lookup returns CDR1 SGHTA and CDR2 FQGNSA. The CDR3 is 15 amino acids. The V gene end was trimmed by 1 base and the J gene end by 3 bases; junction bases not matched to a gene: 4. The CDR3 reads CASSLDRGPIYEQYF. The CDR3 DNA is TGTGCCAGCAGCTTAGACAGGGGGCCCATCTACGAGCAGTACTTC.

This clonotype occurred many times. The chain combines TRBV20-1 with TRBJ2-2; tentative D call: TRBD1 (7 bases). The CDR3 has 16 amino acids. V gave up 0 bases and J gave up 4 bases, with 15 bases separating them. The germline gives CDR1 DFQATT, CDR2 SNEGSKA (reference sequence). The CDR3 loop is CSARDQEGAVTGELFF. CDR3 sequence (DNA): TGCAGTGCTAGAGATCAGGAGGGGGCAGTCACCGGGGAGCTGTTTTTT.